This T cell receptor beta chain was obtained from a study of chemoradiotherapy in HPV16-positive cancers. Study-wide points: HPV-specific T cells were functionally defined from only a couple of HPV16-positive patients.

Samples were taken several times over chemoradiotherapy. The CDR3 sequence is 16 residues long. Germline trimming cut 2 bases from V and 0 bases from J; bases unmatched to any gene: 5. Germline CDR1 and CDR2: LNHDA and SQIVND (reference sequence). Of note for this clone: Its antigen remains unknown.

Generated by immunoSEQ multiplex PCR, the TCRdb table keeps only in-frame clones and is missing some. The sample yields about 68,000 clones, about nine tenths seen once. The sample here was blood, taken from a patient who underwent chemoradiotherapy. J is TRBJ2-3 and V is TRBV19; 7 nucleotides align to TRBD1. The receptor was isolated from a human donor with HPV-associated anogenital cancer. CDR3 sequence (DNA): TGTGCCAGTAGTATACAATACAGGGGTAGCACAGATACGCAGTATTTT. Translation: CASSIQYRGSTDTQYF.